This TCR beta chain comes out of a study of shared clonotypes between healthy human individuals. About the study: The plates for each donor numbered three CD4 naive, three CD4 memory, two CD8 naive and one CD8 memory.

CD45RO-negative, CCR7-selected cells formed the naive CD8 fraction, which excluded terminally differentiated effector memory CD45RA+ cells. V lost 5 bases, J lost 3 bases, and 18 bases stayed unmatched. Germline CDR1 is SGHAT and CDR2 is FQNNGV. The CDR3 is 19 amino acids. A note on this clone: Antigen: not known.

Study processing details: Filtering differed, since immunoSEQ gave only junction sequences and no quality scores. Sequencing was performed with immunoSEQ multiplex PCR; in TCRdb, only in-frame clones are kept and a portion is missing. The V and J calls and clone size come from that table; D and trimming were worked out from the DNA. The sample includes around 2,000,000 clones, roughly 94% seen only once; the top ten take more than 0.9%. Findings of the study overall: A reduction in generation probabilities was seen for non-shared clonotypes relative to those shared by all four donors.

The sequenced sample consisted of naive CD8+ T cells sorted from blood. The clonotype was recovered from a young man in good health. The rearrangement links TRBV11-2 to TRBJ1-3, with 8 bases aligning to TRBD1. In DNA, the CDR3 is TGTGCCAGCAGCCCACCGTTGGGACAGGCGACTCATTTTGGAAACACCATATATTTT. Residues: CASSPPLGQATHFGNTIYF.